A selection of T cell receptor beta chains follows, all from one sample in a study of cytomegalovirus exposure and HLA in healthy donors. Libraries were prepared by immunoSEQ multiplex PCR; TCRdb keeps only in-frame clonotypes and omits some of them. The data show over 75,000 clones, and the top ten clones hold less than 7%. Sequenced input: PBMCs. The receptor source for this set is a girl between 10 and 17 years old in good health and CMV-seropositive. Both conserved end residues are part of each CDR3. D genes are given only for firm matches.

d_call	v_call	j_call	cdr3_aa	cdr3_nt
TRBD1	TRBV13	TRBJ1-1	CASGQGATEAFF	TGTGCCAGCGGACAGGGGGCCACTGAAGCTTTCTTT
-	TRBV5-5	TRBJ1-2	CASRPRRSYGYTF	TGTGCCAGCAGGCCCCGACGGAGCTATGGCTACACCTTC
TRBD1	TRBV19	TRBJ2-7	CATSGQGRVYEQYF	TGTGCCACCTCCGGACAGGGAAGAGTTTACGAGCAGTACTTC
-	TRBV7-8	TRBJ1-1	CASSLGHQNTEAFF	TGTGCCAGCAGCTTAGGACACCAGAACACTGAAGCTTTCTTT
-	TRBV11-3	TRBJ1-6	CASSFRADNSPLHF	TGTGCCAGCAGCTTCAGGGCGGATAATTCACCCCTCCACTTT
-	TRBV18	TRBJ1-1	CASSPGTPGWTEAFF	TGTGCCAGCTCACCCGGGACTCCGGGGTGGACTGAAGCTTTCTTT
-	TRBV4-3	TRBJ2-2	CASSQERARGSGELFF	TGCGCCAGCAGCCAAGAGCGTGCCAGGGGTAGCGGGGAGCTGTTTTTT
TRBD1	TRBV4-1	TRBJ2-3	CASSQMDRGTDTQYF	TGCGCCAGCAGCCAAATGGACAGGGGAACAGATACGCAGTATTTT
-	TRBV18	TRBJ2-1	CASSPYQTDNNEQFF	TGTGCCAGCTCACCATACCAGACTGATAACAATGAGCAGTTCTTC
-	TRBV7-9	TRBJ1-2	CASSTRVGNYGYTF	TGTGCCAGCAGCACCCGGGTCGGTAACTATGGCTACACCTTC
-	TRBV7-2	TRBJ2-4	CASSIRENIQYF	TGTGCCAGCAGCATCAGGGAAAACATTCAGTACTTC
-	TRBV19	TRBJ2-7	CASRGETYEQYF	TGTGCCAGTAGAGGGGAAACCTACGAGCAGTACTTC
TRBD2	TRBV7-6	TRBJ2-1	CASSLVWTSNYNEQFF	TGTGCCAGCAGCTTAGTGTGGACTAGCAATTACAATGAGCAGTTCTTC
-	TRBV4-1	TRBJ1-1	CASSQDPVQAGDTEAFF	TGCGCCAGCAGCCAAGATCCGGTCCAGGCAGGGGACACTGAAGCTTTCTTT
-	TRBV4-3	TRBJ1-1	CASSQGRNTEAFF	TGCGCCAGCAGCCAAGGCAGGAACACTGAAGCTTTCTTT
-	TRBV6-6	TRBJ1-2	CASSYPAGDGYGYTF	TGTGCCAGCAGTTACCCGGCAGGGGATGGCTATGGCTACACCTTC
TRBD1	TRBV13	TRBJ1-6	CASSYDRGTSPLHF	TGTGCCAGCAGCTACGACAGGGGAACTTCACCCCTCCACTTT
-	TRBV28	TRBJ1-2	CASSNSGGGYTF	TGTGCCAGCAGTAATTCCGGGGGAGGCTACACCTTC
TRBD1	TRBV29-1	TRBJ1-3	CSVTLQGSGNTIYF	TGCAGCGTTACATTACAGGGGTCTGGAAACACCATATATTTT
TRBD1	TRBV13	TRBJ1-2	CASSLGKTGTLYGYTF	TGTGCCAGCAGCTTAGGCAAGACAGGGACTCTCTATGGCTACACCTTC
TRBD1	TRBV19	TRBJ2-6	CASSKGQGAYGANVLTF	TGTGCCAGTAGTAAAGGACAGGGGGCGTACGGGGCCAACGTCCTGACTTTC
TRBD2	TRBV9	TRBJ2-7	CASSVEAGGGYEQYF	TGTGCCAGCAGCGTAGAGGCGGGGGGGGGCTACGAGCAGTACTTC
TRBD2	TRBV19	TRBJ2-7	CATSSSGSSYEQYF	TGTGCCACTTCATCTAGCGGGAGCTCCTACGAGCAGTACTTC
TRBD2	TRBV9	TRBJ2-3	CASSAQLAGRAITDTQYF	TGTGCCAGCAGCGCACAACTAGCGGGACGTGCAATCACAGATACGCAGTATTTT
-	TRBV7-3	TRBJ1-1	CASSPGHENTEAFF	TGTGCCAGCAGCCCAGGACACGAGAACACTGAAGCTTTCTTT
-	TRBV19	TRBJ2-7	CASSNVGGSYEQYF	TGTGCCAGTAGTAACGTAGGAGGGTCCTACGAGCAGTACTTC
TRBD2	TRBV4-3	TRBJ2-3	CASSPGRQRDTQYF	TGCGCCAGCAGCCCCGGGAGGCAACGGGATACGCAGTATTTT
-	TRBV11-3	TRBJ1-2	CASSSRPGDYGYTF	TGTGCCAGCAGCTCTAGACCGGGAGACTATGGCTACACCTTC
TRBD1	TRBV7-9	TRBJ2-2	CASSPTGGLESTGELFF	TGTGCCAGCAGCCCGACAGGGGGATTGGAGTCAACCGGGGAGCTGTTTTTT
-	TRBV2	TRBJ1-6	CASISNSGSPLHF	TGTGCCAGCATCTCAAACTCCGGGTCACCCCTCCACTTT
TRBD2	TRBV13	TRBJ2-5	CASSFSQGGWQETQYF	TGTGCCAGCAGCTTTTCCCAGGGAGGGTGGCAAGAGACCCAGTACTTC
-	TRBV30	TRBJ2-4	CAWSQGRAKNIQYF	TGTGCCTGGAGTCAGGGAAGAGCCAAAAACATTCAGTACTTC
-	TRBV9	TRBJ2-2	CASSVVGGGGELFF	TGTGCCAGCAGCGTAGTTGGGGGCGGTGGGGAGCTGTTTTTT
-	TRBV7-9	TRBJ1-6	CASSLRGGRENSPLHF	TGTGCCAGCAGCCTACGGGGGGGTCGTGAAAATTCACCCCTCCACTTT
TRBD1	TRBV30	TRBJ1-1	CAGHPQGARNTEAFF	TGTGCCGGGCACCCACAGGGGGCGAGGAACACTGAAGCTTTCTTT
TRBD1	TRBV7-9	TRBJ2-7	CASSSETGGYEQYF	TGTGCCAGCAGCTCAGAAACAGGGGGCTACGAGCAGTACTTC
TRBD1	TRBV5-4	TRBJ2-7	CASSRTGAEQYF	TGTGCCAGCAGCAGAACAGGGGCCGAGCAGTACTTC
-	TRBV28	TRBJ1-4	CASSLTAGAGEKLFF	TGTGCCAGCAGTTTAACCGCAGGGGCAGGGGAAAAACTGTTTTTT
-	TRBV7-9	TRBJ1-1	CASSTPDTEAFF	TGTGCCAGTTCCACGCCGGACACTGAAGCTTTCTTT
TRBD1	TRBV5-1	TRBJ1-4	CASSSGTANEKLFF	TGCGCCAGCAGCTCCGGGACAGCGAATGAAAAACTGTTTTTT
-	TRBV27	TRBJ2-4	CASSLSVTLKNIQYF	TGTGCCAGCAGTTTATCAGTGACTCTAAAAAACATTCAGTACTTC